These T cell receptor beta chains were read from a single sample in a study of shared clonotypes between healthy human individuals. The assay was immunoSEQ multiplex PCR, and TCRdb's table has in-frame clones only and misses some. Found here are 550,000 to 850,000 clones, around two thirds of them singletons; the top ten hold approximately 1.8%. The sequenced sample consisted of memory CD4+ T cells sorted from blood. Receptors were obtained from a woman in her twenties or thirties in good health. Each CDR3 is given with its conserved first and last residue. A D gene is named only where the DNA matches it firmly. Not every row has a clone size; where given, it reads once, few, many or a size class.

TRBV27	NA	TRBJ1-5	once	TGTGCCAGCAGTATTCGGGCGGGGCTAGGTAACAATCAGCCCCAGCATTTT	CASSIRAGLGNNQPQHF
TRBV28	NA	TRBJ2-5	few	TGTGCCAGCAGGGCGATTGGGACCCAGTACTTC	CASRAIGTQYF
TRBV28	NA	TRBJ2-7	NA	TGTGCCAGCAGTTTTCCCCCCACTGCAGGGGGGTCCTACGAGCAGTACTTC	CASSFPPTAGGSYEQYF
TRBV5-1	NA	TRBJ1-5	NA	TGCGCCAGCAGCCCCGATAGCAATCAGCCCCAGCATTTT	CASSPDSNQPQHF
TRBV27	TRBD1	TRBJ1-2	NA	TGTGCCAGCGGGGACAGGGGAAACTATGGCTACACCTTC	CASGDRGNYGYTF
TRBV4-1	NA	TRBJ2-5	NA	TGCGCCAGCAGCCAAGGGGATCGGGCATGGGAGACCCAGTACTTC	CASSQGDRAWETQYF
TRBV19	NA	TRBJ1-2	NA	TGTGCCGCCCGGGAAAGGGGGGGTAACTATGGCTACACCTTC	CAARERGGNYGYTF
TRBV18	NA	TRBJ1-1	NA	TGTGCCAGCTCACCAAATGCCTGGGACACTGAAGCTTTCTTT	CASSPNAWDTEAFF
TRBV28	NA	TRBJ1-5	NA	TGTGCCAGCAGTCGCGGGGTAAGGTGGAATCAGCCCCAGCATTTT	CASSRGVRWNQPQHF
TRBV6-1	NA	TRBJ1-5	few	TGTGCCAGCAGTGAAGGCTCCACGGCAGGGCATTGGCAGCCCCAGCATTTT	CASSEGSTAGHWQPQHF
TRBV7-8	NA	TRBJ2-7	NA	TGTGCCAGCAGCTTAGGATCCAGCCCGGGCTACGAGCAGTACTTC	CASSLGSSPGYEQYF
TRBV27	TRBD2	TRBJ2-1	NA	TGTGCCAGCAGTTTTGGCGGGAGGGCCGGGTATGAGCAGTTCTTC	CASSFGGRAGYEQFF
TRBV5-6	TRBD1	TRBJ1-2	NA	TGTGCCAGCAGCCGAGACAGGGGCCATGGCTACACCTTC	CASSRDRGHGYTF
TRBV28	NA	TRBJ1-1	NA	TGTGCCAGCAGAACTACTAACACTGAAGCTTTCTTT	CASRTTNTEAFF
TRBV12-5	NA	TRBJ1-1	NA	TGTGCTAGTGGTAAGCAGGGGACGGCAGAAGCTTTCTTT	CASGKQGTAEAFF
TRBV19	NA	TRBJ2-1	NA	TGTGCCAGTAGTATAGGGCGACAGCTCCTCTTCTCCTACAATGAGCAGTTCTTC	CASSIGRQLLFSYNEQFF
TRBV18	NA	TRBJ2-7	NA	TGTGCCAGCTCACAAGGTCCGACAGGACTCTCCTACGAGCAGTACTTC	CASSQGPTGLSYEQYF
TRBV2	NA	TRBJ2-3	NA	TGTGCCAGCAACCGGGAGAGGACGGATACGCAGTATTTT	CASNRERTDTQYF
TRBV5-1	NA	TRBJ2-3	once	TGCGCCAGCAGTCGAATATCCCCAGGTTCAGATACGCAGTATTTT	CASSRISPGSDTQYF
TRBV5-1	NA	TRBJ2-1	NA	TGCGCCAGCCAAGCCGATAACTCCTACAATGAGCAGTTCTTC	CASQADNSYNEQFF
TRBV18	NA	TRBJ1-5	NA	TGTGCCAGCTCACCGATAGGCGGTAGCAATCAGCCCCAGCATTTT	CASSPIGGSNQPQHF
TRBV29-1	NA	TRBJ1-1	NA	TGCAGCGTTGTCAGGGCCTGGGGCGGAGGGGACACTGAAGCTTTCTTT	CSVVRAWGGGDTEAFF
TRBV18	NA	TRBJ2-7	few	TGTGCCAGCTCGCCGGACTATTACTACGAGCAGTACTTC	CASSPDYYYEQYF
TRBV19	NA	TRBJ1-2	NA	TGTGCCAGCGCAGAGACTAACTATGGCTACACCTTC	CASAETNYGYTF
TRBV6-5	NA	TRBJ1-2	NA	TGTGCCAGCAGTTACATGCAGGGAGGAAAATATGGCTACACCTTC	CASSYMQGGKYGYTF
TRBV5-1	TRBD2	TRBJ2-1	once	TGCGCCAGCAGCCCCGGGACTAGCGGGATAGAGCAGTTCTTC	CASSPGTSGIEQFF
TRBV14	NA	TRBJ2-1	once	TGTGCCAGCAGCCAAGATAACGGCGTTTGGAATGAGCAGTTCTTC	CASSQDNGVWNEQFF
TRBV7-9	TRBD2	TRBJ2-1	once	TGTGCCAGCAGCTTGACTAGCGGGAGTGTTAATGAGCAGTTCTTC	CASSLTSGSVNEQFF
TRBV5-6	TRBD1	TRBJ2-7	NA	TGTGCCAGCAGCCGGACAGGGGCCGACGAGCAGTACTTC	CASSRTGADEQYF
TRBV20-1	NA	TRBJ2-7	NA	TGCAGTGCTAGTCGTGGCTACGAGCAGTACTTC	CSASRGYEQYF
TRBV23-1	TRBD2	TRBJ2-5	NA	TGCGCCAGCAGTCAATTGGGGCGGGAGGCACGAGAGACCCAGTACTTC	CASSQLGREARETQYF
TRBV7-9	NA	TRBJ1-1	NA	TGTGCCAGCAGCTTGGGTGTTTCTAGGTTGAACACTGAAGCTTTCTTT	CASSLGVSRLNTEAFF
TRBV18	NA	TRBJ2-1	few	TGTGCCACCTCCTCGGCGGGGACCTACAATGAGCAGTTCTTC	CATSSAGTYNEQFF
TRBV11-1	NA	TRBJ2-3	NA	TGTGCCAGCAGCTTTTTCGCCCGTAGCGGCAGCACAGATACGCAGTATTTT	CASSFFARSGSTDTQYF
TRBV5-1	TRBD1	TRBJ2-2	NA	TGCGCCAGCAGCCCGATAGGACAGGGGTCGAACACCGGGGAGCTGTTTTTT	CASSPIGQGSNTGELFF
TRBV19	NA	TRBJ1-1	NA	TGTGCCAGTAGTCTCCAGGGAGGACTGGCGACTGAAGCTTTCTTT	CASSLQGGLATEAFF
TRBV5-4	NA	TRBJ2-6	NA	TGTGCCAGCAGCTCCCTCGGCCCCTACTCTGGGGCCAACGTCCTGACTTTC	CASSSLGPYSGANVLTF
TRBV27	NA	TRBJ2-1	NA	TGTGCCAGCAAGCGACAAACCTACAATGAGCAGTTCTTC	CASKRQTYNEQFF
TRBV27	TRBD2	TRBJ2-1	NA	TGTGCCAGCGAAAAAGCGGGAGGCAACTACAATGAGCAGTTCTTC	CASEKAGGNYNEQFF
TRBV6-1	TRBD1	TRBJ1-1	NA	TGTGCCAGCGGCAAAGGGGGCTCGAACACTGAAGCTTTCTTT	CASGKGGSNTEAFF
TRBV2	TRBD1	TRBJ1-4	NA	TGTGCCAGCAAACTACAGGGGGCGTTAGGTGAAAAACTGTTTTTT	CASKLQGALGEKLFF
TRBV28	NA	TRBJ1-3	NA	TGTGCCAGCACCAGCCCAGGGTCTTCGCGGGGAAACACCATATATTTT	CASTSPGSSRGNTIYF
TRBV5-4	TRBD2	TRBJ2-1	NA	TGTGCCAGCAGCCTGACTAGCGGGAGTAAGTTCTTC	CASSLTSGSKFF
TRBV19	NA	TRBJ2-5	NA	TGTGCCAGCGGCAGGAGGGGGAACCAAGAGACCCAGTACTTC	CASGRRGNQETQYF
TRBV2	NA	TRBJ1-5	NA	TGTGCCAGCAGAGGGCAGGTCAATCAGCCCCAGCATTTT	CASRGQVNQPQHF
TRBV11-2	TRBD2	TRBJ2-7	NA	TGTGCCAGCAGCTGGGGATCGCGAGGGCGGGAGAGAGAGCAGTACTTC	CASSWGSRGREREQYF
TRBV7-9	TRBD2	TRBJ2-4	few	TGTGCCAGCAGCGTGACTAGCGGGATCCTAGCCAAAAACATTCAGTACTTC	CASSVTSGILAKNIQYF
TRBV5-1	TRBD1	TRBJ1-5	NA	TGCGCCAGCAGCAACGGACAGGATCAGCCCCAGCATTTT	CASSNGQDQPQHF
TRBV5-6	TRBD2	TRBJ2-3	NA	TGTGCCAGCAGCTTTAAGCGGGGGGGCACGAATACGCAGTATTTT	CASSFKRGGTNTQYF
TRBV18	TRBD1	TRBJ2-7	NA	TGTGCCAGCTCACCCGGGACAGGGACCTACGAGCAGTACTTC	CASSPGTGTYEQYF
TRBV11-2	TRBD1	TRBJ1-1	few	TGTGCCAGCAGCTTCCAGGGGGGGGGCACTGAAGCTTTCTTT	CASSFQGGGTEAFF
TRBV28	NA	TRBJ2-3	few	TGTGCCAGCAGATTACTGGATACGCAGTATTTT	CASRLLDTQYF
TRBV18	NA	TRBJ2-5	NA	TGTGCCAGCTCACTTTACCAAGAGACCCAGTACTTC	CASSLYQETQYF